A single sample gave rise to the 4 T cell receptor beta chains below, sequenced in a study of control samples from healthy donors and cancer patients. TCRdb's table, derived via immunoSEQ multiplex PCR, lists solely in-frame clones and lacks some. This table has about 110,000 clones, 90% to 95% appearing once. The sample taken for sequencing was blood. These receptors were taken from a woman younger than 30 in good health.

This clone was counted between two and nine times. CDR3 region: CASRPTSKSYNEQFF. The CDR3 DNA is TGTGCCAGCAGGCCCACTAGCAAGTCCTACAATGAGCAGTTCTTC. The chain has TRBV6-5 and TRBJ2-1, with a tentative D call TRBD2 (6 bases). CDR3 length: 15 amino acids. In germline, CDR1 is MNHEY, CDR2 SVGAGI. The V gene lost 6 bases and the J gene lost 1 base, with 13 bases spanning the gap.

The V and J genes are TRBV19 and TRBJ2-3, with TRBD1 as a possible D gene (6 bases). The V end was cut by 6 bases, the J end by 5 bases, with 21 bases between. This CDR3 has 16 residues. Germline lookup yields CDR1 LNHDA and CDR2 SQIVND (reference sequence). CDR3 loop: CASSPGASVWEDTQYF. In nucleotides, the CDR3 is TGTGCCAGTAGCCCAGGGGCGTCGGTATGGGAAGATACGCAGTATTTT. The complete variable domain, with remaining parts taken from reference TRBV19 and TRBJ2-3, reads DGGITQSPKYLFRKEGQNVTLSCEQNLNHDAMYWYRQDPGQGLRLIYYSQIVNDFQKGDIAEGYSVSREKKESFPLTVTSAQKNPTAFYLCASSPGASVWEDTQYFGPGTRLTVL.

The chain recombines TRBV28 with TRBJ2-1, with D unresolved. Trimming took off 4 bases at V and 2 bases at J, with 0 bases between the two ends. The CDR3 is made up of 11 amino acids. Germline CDR1 MDHEN, CDR2 SYDVKM. CDR3 in DNA: TGTGCCAGCAGTTCCTACAATGAGCAGTTCTTC. It codes for CASSSYNEQFF.

This clone was recorded a few times. V and J are TRBV28 and TRBJ1-2, with D possibly TRBD1 on 5 matching bases. The CDR3 has 16 amino acids. Germline loops: CDR1 MDHEN, CDR2 SYDVKM. V was trimmed by 2 bases and J by 8 bases, leaving 21 bases between them. The CDR3 is CASSLNVGGGPQGYTF. CDR3 DNA sequence: TGTGCCAGCAGTTTAAACGTCGGGGGGGGACCTCAGGGCTACACCTTC.